This T cell receptor beta chain was recorded in a study of blood T cell repertoires in COVID-19. Study context: Samples representing acute and convalescent COVID-19 were sourced from the United States, Italy and Spain. In each case, the material was cDNA or gDNA derived from T cells, B-cell-depleted T cells, or PBMCs.

Germline assignment: CDR1 MNHEY and CDR2 SVGAGI. Deletions cut 5 bases from V and 5 bases from J, with 7 bases between. The CDR3 sequence is 11 residues long. In the study's own analysis: Estimation of nucleated cell counts was performed using reference gene primer amplification. Clones were sequenced by immunoSEQ multiplex PCR, and TCRdb holds only the in-frame ones, with some missing. That table is the source of V, J and clone size, and D and trimming were worked out from the DNA. The data hold more than 45,000 clones, with more than 80% observed a single time. This clonotype originated in a human donor in a cohort sampled during active COVID-19. The chain uses TRBV6-5 and TRBJ2-7; no clear D gene. The sample comprised peripheral blood. CDR3 sequence reads: CASSLGHEQYF. Written as DNA, the CDR3 is TGTGCCAGCAGTCTTGGCCACGAGCAGTACTTC.